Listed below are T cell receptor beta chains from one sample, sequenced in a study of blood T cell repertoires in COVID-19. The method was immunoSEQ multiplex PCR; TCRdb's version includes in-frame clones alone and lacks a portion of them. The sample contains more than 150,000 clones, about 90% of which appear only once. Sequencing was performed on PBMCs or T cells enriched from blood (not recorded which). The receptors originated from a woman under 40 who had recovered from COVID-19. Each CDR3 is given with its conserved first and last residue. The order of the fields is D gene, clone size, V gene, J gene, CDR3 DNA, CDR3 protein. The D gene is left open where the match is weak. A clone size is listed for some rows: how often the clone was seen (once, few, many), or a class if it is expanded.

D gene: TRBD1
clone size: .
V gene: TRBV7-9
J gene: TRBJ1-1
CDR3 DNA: TGTGCCAGCAGCTTAACAGGGGGAGCAGAGAGGGCTTTCTTT
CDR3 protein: CASSLTGGAERAFF

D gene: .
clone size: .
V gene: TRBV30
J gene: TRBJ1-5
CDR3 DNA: TGTGCCTGGAGCAGAACTCCGGGACTCGTAAGTCAGCCCCAGCATTTT
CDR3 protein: CAWSRTPGLVSQPQHF

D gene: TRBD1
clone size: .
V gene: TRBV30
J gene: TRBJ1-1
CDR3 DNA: TGTGCCTGGAGTGTCCCAACGACAGGGTTTGGCACTGAAGCTTTCTTT
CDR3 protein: CAWSVPTTGFGTEAFF

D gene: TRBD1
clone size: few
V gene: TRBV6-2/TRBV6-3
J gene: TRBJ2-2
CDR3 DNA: TGTGCCAGCAGCTCCGGGACAGAGGCCGGGGAGCTGTTTTTT
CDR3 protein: CASSSGTEAGELFF

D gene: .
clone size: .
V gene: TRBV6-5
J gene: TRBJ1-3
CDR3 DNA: TGTGCCAGCAGTTACTCGAGGGATGGAAACACCATATATTTT
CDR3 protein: CASSYSRDGNTIYF

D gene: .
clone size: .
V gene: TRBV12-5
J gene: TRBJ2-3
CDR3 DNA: TGTGCTAGTGGAATTGAGTGGACAGATACGCAGTATTTT
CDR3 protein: CASGIEWTDTQYF

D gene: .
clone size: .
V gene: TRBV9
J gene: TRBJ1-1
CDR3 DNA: TGTGCCAGCAGCGTAGCTACAGGGAAGAACACTGAAGCTTTCTTT
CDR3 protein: CASSVATGKNTEAFF

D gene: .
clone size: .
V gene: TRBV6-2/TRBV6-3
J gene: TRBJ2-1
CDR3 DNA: TGTGCCAGCAGTTACGGGGGGAGCAATGAGCAGTTCTTC
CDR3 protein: CASSYGGSNEQFF

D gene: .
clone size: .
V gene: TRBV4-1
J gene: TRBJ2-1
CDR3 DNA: TGCGCCAGCAGCCAAGGCAGGGCCCTGAGCTCCTACAATGAGCAGTTCTTC
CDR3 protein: CASSQGRALSSYNEQFF

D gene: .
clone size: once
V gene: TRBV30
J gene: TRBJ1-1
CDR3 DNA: TGTGCCTATGGATGGACAGAGACTGAAGCTTTCTTT
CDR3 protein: CAYGWTETEAFF

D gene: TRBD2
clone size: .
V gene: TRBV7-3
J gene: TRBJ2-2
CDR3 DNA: TGTGCCAGCAGCTTAAAAGGGTCGTTTAGCGGGCAGAACACCGGGGAGCTGTTTTTT
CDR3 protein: CASSLKGSFSGQNTGELFF

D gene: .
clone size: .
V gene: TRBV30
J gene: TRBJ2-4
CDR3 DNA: TGTGCCTGGAGTTTAGGGGAAGCAAACATTCAGTACTTC
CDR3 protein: CAWSLGEANIQYF

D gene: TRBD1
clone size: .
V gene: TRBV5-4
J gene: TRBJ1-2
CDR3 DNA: TGTGCCAGCAGCGTAGAGACAGGGAACTATGGCTACACCTTC
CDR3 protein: CASSVETGNYGYTF

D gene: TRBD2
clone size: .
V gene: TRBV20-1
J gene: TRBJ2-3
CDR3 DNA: TGCAGTGCTAGTGCGGGAGGGGGCACAGATACGCAGTATTTT
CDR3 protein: CSASAGGGTDTQYF

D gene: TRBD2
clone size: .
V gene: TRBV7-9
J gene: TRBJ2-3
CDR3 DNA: TGTGCCAGCAGCTTAAGGGCGGGAGTCACAGATACGCAGTATTTT
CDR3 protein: CASSLRAGVTDTQYF

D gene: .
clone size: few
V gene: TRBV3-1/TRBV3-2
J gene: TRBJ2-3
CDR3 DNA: TGTGCCAGCAGCCCGACTAGGGGTTCGCCAGATACGCAGTATTTT
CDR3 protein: CASSPTRGSPDTQYF

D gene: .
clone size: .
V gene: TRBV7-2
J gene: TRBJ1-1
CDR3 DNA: TGTGCCAGCAGCCGTGGGCGGGGGATGAACACTGAAGCTTTCTTT
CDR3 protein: CASSRGRGMNTEAFF

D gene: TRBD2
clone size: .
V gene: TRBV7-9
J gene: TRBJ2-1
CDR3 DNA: TGTGCCAGCAGTTTAGGGACTAGCGCCTACAATGAGCAGTTCTTC
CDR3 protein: CASSLGTSAYNEQFF

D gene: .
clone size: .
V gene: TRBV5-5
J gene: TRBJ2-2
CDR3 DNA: TGTGCCAGCAGCCTGGACACGAAAAACACCGGGGAGCTGTTTTTT
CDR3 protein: CASSLDTKNTGELFF

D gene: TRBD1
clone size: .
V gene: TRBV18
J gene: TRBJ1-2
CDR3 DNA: TGTGCCAGCTCACCACCGACAGGGCGCTATGGCTACACCTTC
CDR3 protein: CASSPPTGRYGYTF

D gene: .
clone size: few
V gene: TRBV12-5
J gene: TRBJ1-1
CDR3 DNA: TGTGCTAGTGGCCAGACAGTGAACACTGAAGCTTTCTTT
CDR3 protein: CASGQTVNTEAFF

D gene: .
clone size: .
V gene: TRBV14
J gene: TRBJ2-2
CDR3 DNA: TGTGCCAGCAGCCAAGACACACCCCGGAACACCGGGGAGCTGTTTTTT
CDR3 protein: CASSQDTPRNTGELFF

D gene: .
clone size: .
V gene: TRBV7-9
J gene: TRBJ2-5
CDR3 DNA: TGTGCCAGCAGCTTAGCACTCGAAGAGACCCAGTACTTC
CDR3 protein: CASSLALEETQYF

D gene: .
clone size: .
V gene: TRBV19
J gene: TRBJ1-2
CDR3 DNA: TGTGCCAGTAGTATCGCACAGGGTATGGCCTATGGCTACACCTTC
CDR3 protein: CASSIAQGMAYGYTF

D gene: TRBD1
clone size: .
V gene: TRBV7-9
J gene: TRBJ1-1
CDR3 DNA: TGTGCCAGCAGCTTAGCCGGGACAGGGGGCGGCACTGAAGCTTTCTTT
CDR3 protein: CASSLAGTGGGTEAFF

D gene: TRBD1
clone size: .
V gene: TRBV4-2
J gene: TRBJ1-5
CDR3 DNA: TGTGCCAGCAGCATCCAGGGGGGAGGTCAGCCCCAGCATTTT
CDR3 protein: CASSIQGGGQPQHF

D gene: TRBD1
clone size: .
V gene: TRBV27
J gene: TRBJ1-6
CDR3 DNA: TGTGCCAGCAGTTTCGGGACAGGGGGTTCACCCCTCCACTTT
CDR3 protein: CASSFGTGGSPLHF

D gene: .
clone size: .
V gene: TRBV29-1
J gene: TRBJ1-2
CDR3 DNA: TGCAGCGTTGATAGCGGCGACGGCTATGGCTACACCTTC
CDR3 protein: CSVDSGDGYGYTF

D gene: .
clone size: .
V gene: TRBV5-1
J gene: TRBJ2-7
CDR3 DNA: TGCGCCAGCAGCACAGGGACGTTAACCTACGAGCAGTACTTC
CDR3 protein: CASSTGTLTYEQYF

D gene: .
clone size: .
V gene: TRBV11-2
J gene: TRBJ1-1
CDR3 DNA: TGTGCCAGCAGCTTAGAATCAGGGATTTACACTGAAGCTTTCTTT
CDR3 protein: CASSLESGIYTEAFF

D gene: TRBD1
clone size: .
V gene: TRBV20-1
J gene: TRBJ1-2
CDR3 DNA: TGCAGTGCTAGTGAACAGGGGGGGGTTTCTGGCTACACCTTC
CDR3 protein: CSASEQGGVSGYTF

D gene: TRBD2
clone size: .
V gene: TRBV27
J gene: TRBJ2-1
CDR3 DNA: TGTGCCAGCAGTTTATTCCCTAGCGGGAGGGCCGTGTCCTACAATGAGCAGTTCTTC
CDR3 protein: CASSLFPSGRAVSYNEQFF

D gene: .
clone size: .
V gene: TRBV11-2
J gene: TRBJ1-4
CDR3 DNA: TGTGCCAGCAGCTTAGTGGGGGGAGCGTCTAATGAAAAACTGTTTTTT
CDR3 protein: CASSLVGGASNEKLFF

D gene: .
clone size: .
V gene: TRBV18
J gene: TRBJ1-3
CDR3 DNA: TGTGCCAGCTCACCTTCGACAGAGCGAATGCCTGGAAACACCATATATTTT
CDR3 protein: CASSPSTERMPGNTIYF

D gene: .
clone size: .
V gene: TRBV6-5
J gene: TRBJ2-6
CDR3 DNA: TGTGCCAGCAGCGGGATATCTGGGGCCAACGTCCTGACTTTC
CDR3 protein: CASSGISGANVLTF

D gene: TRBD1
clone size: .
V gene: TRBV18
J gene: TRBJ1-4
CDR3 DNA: TGTGCCAGCTCACCGGGGACAGGTAAAGGCGAGGATGAAAAACTGTTTTTT
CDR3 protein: CASSPGTGKGEDEKLFF

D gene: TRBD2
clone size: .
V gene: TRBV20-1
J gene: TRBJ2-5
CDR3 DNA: TGCAGTGCGGGACTAGAAGAGACCCAGTACTTC
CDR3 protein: CSAGLEETQYF

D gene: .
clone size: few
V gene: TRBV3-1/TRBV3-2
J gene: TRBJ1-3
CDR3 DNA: TGTGCCAGCAGCCGGAACAGGGTGGGTGCTGGAAACACCATATATTTT
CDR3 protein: CASSRNRVGAGNTIYF

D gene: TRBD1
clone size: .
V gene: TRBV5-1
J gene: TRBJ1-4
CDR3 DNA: TGCGCCAGCAGCCCGGGACAGGGGGCCTTTCGGAAAAAACTGTTTTTT
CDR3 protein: CASSPGQGAFRKKLFF

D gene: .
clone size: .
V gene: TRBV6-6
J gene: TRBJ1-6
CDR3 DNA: TGTGCCAGCCGCCTACAGGAGGGATTTAATTCACCCCTCCACTTT
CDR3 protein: CASRLQEGFNSPLHF